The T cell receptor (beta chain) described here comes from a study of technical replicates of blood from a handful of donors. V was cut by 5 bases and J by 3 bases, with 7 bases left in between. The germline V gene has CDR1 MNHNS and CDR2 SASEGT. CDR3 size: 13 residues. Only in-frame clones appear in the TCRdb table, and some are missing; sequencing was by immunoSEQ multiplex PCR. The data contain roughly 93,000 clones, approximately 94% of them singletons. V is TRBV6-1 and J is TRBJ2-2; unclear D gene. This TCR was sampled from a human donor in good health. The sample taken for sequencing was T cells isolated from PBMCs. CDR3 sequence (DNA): TGTGCCAGCAGTCCCCGGTACACCGGGGAGCTGTTTTTT. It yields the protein CASSPRYTGELFF.